These 12 T cell receptor beta chains came from one sample sequenced in a study of cytomegalovirus exposure and HLA in healthy donors. The PCR used 60 Vbeta and 13 Jbeta primers. Libraries were prepared by immunoSEQ multiplex PCR; TCRdb keeps only in-frame clonotypes and omits some of them. The repertoire has roughly 200,000 clones, 70% to 80% of them found once; the top ten carry approximately 0.73%. The sample taken for sequencing was PBMCs. The source is a middle-aged woman in good health and CMV-seronegative.

J is TRBJ2-5 and V is TRBV27; 7 bases are a match to TRBD2. Germline loops: CDR1 MNHEY, CDR2 SMNVEV (reference sequence). With 5 bases clipped from V and 0 bases from J, the junction kept 3 bases outside the gene matches. The CDR3 covers 14 residues. CDR3 nucleotide sequence: TGTGCCAGCAGTCCAGCGGGGTACCAAGAGACCCAGTACTTC. It is translated as CASSPAGYQETQYF.

The CDR3 bases are TGTGCCAGCAGTTTGGGGTCGGACTCGGGAAACACCATATATTTT. This encodes CASSLGSDSGNTIYF. The genes are TRBV27 and TRBJ1-3; D gene unclear. V lost 3 bases, J lost 4 bases, and 13 bases lay in between. Germline lookup yields CDR1 MNHEY and CDR2 SMNVEV (reference sequence). The CDR3 is made up of 15 amino acids.

The chain joins TRBV28 to TRBJ1-1; D call uncertain. Trimming removed 2 bases from V and 4 bases from J, with 8 bases in between. The CDR3 has 13 residues. Per germline, CDR1 MDHEN and CDR2 SYDVKM. CDR3 sequence reads: CASSLPGITEAFF. CDR3 nucleotide sequence: TGTGCCAGCAGTTTACCCGGGATCACTGAAGCTTTCTTT.

V usage is TRBV28 and J usage is TRBJ1-1; D possibly corresponds to TRBD1 (6 bases). Trimming pared 2 bases from V and 5 bases from J, leaving 18 bases between. Per germline, CDR1 MDHEN and CDR2 SYDVKM. The CDR3 is 16 amino acids. The DNA for the CDR3 is TGTGCCAGCAGTTTACAGGGGATGGAGTCGTATACTGAAGCTTTCTTT. Translating gives CASSLQGMESYTEAFF.

The sample holds a few counts of this clone. The V call is TRBV4-3, the J call TRBJ2-7, with D possibly TRBD1 on 6 matching bases. This CDR3 is 15 amino acids long. CDR1 is LGHNA, CDR2 YSLEER, per germline. The V end lost 1 base, the J end lost 6 bases, and 16 bases lay between the germline ends. The CDR3 loop reads CASSQVLAGVSEQYF. The CDR3 bases are TGCGCCAGCAGCCAAGTCTTGGCAGGGGTAAGCGAGCAGTACTTC.

CDR3 in DNA: TGTGCCAGCAGCTATAGGACTAGCGGGAGTACAGATACGCAGTATTTT. Translated: CASSYRTSGSTDTQYF. The V and J genes are TRBV11-2 and TRBJ2-3, with 13 bases identical to TRBD2. J lost 3 bases, V lost 4 bases, and 4 bases had no gene match. The CDR3 has 16 amino acids. Per the germline V gene, CDR1 is SGHAT and CDR2 is FQNNGV.

The chain uses TRBV29-1 and TRBJ2-3; possible D gene TRBD1, 6 bases. The V gene's germline CDR1 is SQVTM and CDR2 ANQGSEA. The CDR3 totals 13 residues. Trimming shortened V by 5 bases and J by 6 bases, and 15 bases separated the two germline ends. Here the CDR3 DNA reads TGCAGCGTTACAGGGTTACGACGTGATACGCAGTATTTT. This encodes CSVTGLRRDTQYF.

This clone was detected once. The V call is TRBV30, the J call TRBJ1-1, with 9 bases aligning to TRBD1. Germline trimming cut 5 bases from V and 11 bases from J; bases unmatched to any gene: 9. Germline V gives CDR1 GTSNPN, CDR2 SVGIG (reference sequence). CDR3 length equals 12 residues. The CDR3 sequence: CAWGGGDRGAFF. The DNA of the CDR3 is TGTGCCTGGGGGGGAGGAGACAGGGGGGCTTTCTTT.

This chain links TRBV30 with TRBJ2-7, with D perhaps matching TRBD2 (5 bases). Deletions cut 0 bases from V and 2 bases from J, with 11 bases between. CDR1 and CDR2 (germline): GTSNPN, SVGIG (reference sequence). This CDR3 is 14 amino acids long. Written as DNA, the CDR3 is TGTGCCTGGAGTGTAATCGGGATTCCCTACGAGCAGTACTTC. Its protein product is CAWSVIGIPYEQYF.

The J gene is TRBJ1-6, the V gene TRBV5-1; D ambiguous. The CDR3 is made up of 14 amino acids. Trimming took 2 bases from V and 6 from J, leaving 9 bases between them. Germline CDR1 and CDR2: SGHRS and YFSETQ. The CDR3 protein is CASSLGVSNSPLHF. The CDR3 nucleotides read TGCGCCAGCAGCTTAGGAGTAAGTAATTCACCCCTCCACTTT.

The rearrangement joins TRBV5-6 to TRBJ1-4; D is perhaps TRBD1 (5 bases). The V end lost 4 bases, the J end lost 7 bases, and 17 bases lay between the germline ends. This CDR3 region has 15 residues. The V gene's germline CDR1 is SGHDT and CDR2 YYEEEE. CDR3 in DNA: TGTGCCAGCAGCCCCCAGGGAACGAGAAGTGAAAAACTGTTTTTT. Translating it yields CASSPQGTRSEKLFF.

The chain uses TRBV7-8 and TRBJ2-7; 10 nucleotides match TRBD2. Per the germline V gene, CDR1 is SGHVS and CDR2 is FQNEAQ. V was clipped by 5 bases and J by 3 bases; unmatched bases: 19. CDR3 length: 19 amino acids. The CDR3 protein is CASSPLIGTSVSEIYEQYF. The CDR3 DNA is TGTGCCAGCAGCCCACTAATCGGGACTAGCGTCTCAGAGATCTACGAGCAGTACTTC.